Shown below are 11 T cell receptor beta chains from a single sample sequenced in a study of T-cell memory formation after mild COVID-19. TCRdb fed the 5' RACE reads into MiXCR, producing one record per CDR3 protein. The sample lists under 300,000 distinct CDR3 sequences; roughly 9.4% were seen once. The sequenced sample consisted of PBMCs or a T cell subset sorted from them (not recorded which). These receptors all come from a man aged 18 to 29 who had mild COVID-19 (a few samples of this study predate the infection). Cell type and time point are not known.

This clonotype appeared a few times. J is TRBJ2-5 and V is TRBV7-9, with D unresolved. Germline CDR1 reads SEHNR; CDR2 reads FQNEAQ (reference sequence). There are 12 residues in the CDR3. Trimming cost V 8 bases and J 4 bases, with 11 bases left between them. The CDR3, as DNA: TGTGCCAGCTCAATCGGACGAGAGACCCAGTACTTC. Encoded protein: CASSIGRETQYF.

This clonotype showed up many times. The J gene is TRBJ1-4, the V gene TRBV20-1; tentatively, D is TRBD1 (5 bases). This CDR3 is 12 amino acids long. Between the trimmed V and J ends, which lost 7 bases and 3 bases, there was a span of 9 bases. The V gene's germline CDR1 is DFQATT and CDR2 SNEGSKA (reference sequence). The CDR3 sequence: CSVGGANEKLFF. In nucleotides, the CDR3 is TGCAGTGTTGGGGGGGCTAATGAAAAACTGTTTTTT.

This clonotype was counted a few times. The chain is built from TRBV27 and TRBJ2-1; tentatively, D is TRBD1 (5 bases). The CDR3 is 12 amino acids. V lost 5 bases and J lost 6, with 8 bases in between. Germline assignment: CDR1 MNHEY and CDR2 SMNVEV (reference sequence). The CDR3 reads CASSRGFNEQFF. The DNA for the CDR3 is TGTGCCAGCAGTAGGGGCTTCAATGAGCAGTTCTTC.

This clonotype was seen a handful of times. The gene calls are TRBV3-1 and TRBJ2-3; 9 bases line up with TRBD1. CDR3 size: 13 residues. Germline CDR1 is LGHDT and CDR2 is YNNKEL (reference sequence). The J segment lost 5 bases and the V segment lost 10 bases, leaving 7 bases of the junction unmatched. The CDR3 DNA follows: TGTGCCATTTCACAGGGGGCAGGAGATACGCAGTATTTT. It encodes CAISQGAGDTQYF.

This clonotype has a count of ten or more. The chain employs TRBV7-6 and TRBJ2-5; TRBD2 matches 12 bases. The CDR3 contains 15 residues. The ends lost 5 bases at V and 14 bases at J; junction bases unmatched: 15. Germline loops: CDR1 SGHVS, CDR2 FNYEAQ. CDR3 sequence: CASSHTSGGPGLIYF. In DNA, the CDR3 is TGTGCCAGCAGCCACACTAGCGGGGGGCCTGGGTTAATTTACTTC. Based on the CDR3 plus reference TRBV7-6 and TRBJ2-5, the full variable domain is GAGVSQSPRYKVTKRGQDVALRCDPISGHVSLYWYRQALGQGPEFLTYFNYEAQQDKSGLPNDRFSAERPEGSISTLTIQRTEQRDSAMYRCASSHTSGGPGLIYFGPGTRLLVL.

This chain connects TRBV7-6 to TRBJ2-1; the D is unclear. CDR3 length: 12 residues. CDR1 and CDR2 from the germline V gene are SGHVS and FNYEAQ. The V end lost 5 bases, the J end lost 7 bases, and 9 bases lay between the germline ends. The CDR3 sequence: CASSPNVNEQFF. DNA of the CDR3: TGTGCCAGCAGCCCGAACGTGAATGAGCAGTTCTTC.

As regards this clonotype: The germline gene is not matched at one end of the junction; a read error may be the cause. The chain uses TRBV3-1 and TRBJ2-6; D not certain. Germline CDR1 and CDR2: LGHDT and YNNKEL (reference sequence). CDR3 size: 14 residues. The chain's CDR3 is CASRASSGSNVLTF. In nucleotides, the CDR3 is TGTGCCAGCAGGGCAAGCTCTGGGTCCAACGTCCTGACTTTC. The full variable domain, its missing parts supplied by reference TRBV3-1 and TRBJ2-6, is DTAVSQTPKYLVTQMGNDKSIKCEQNLGHDTMYWYKQDSKKFLKIMFSYNNKELIINETVPNRFSPKSPDKAHLNLHINSLELGDSAVYFCASRASSGSNVLTFGAGSRLTVL.

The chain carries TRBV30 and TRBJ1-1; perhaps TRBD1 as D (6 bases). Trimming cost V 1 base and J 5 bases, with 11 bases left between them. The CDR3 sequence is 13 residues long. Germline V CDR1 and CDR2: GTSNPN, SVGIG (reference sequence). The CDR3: CAWSAGDRTEAFF. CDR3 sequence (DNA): TGTGCCTGGAGTGCAGGGGATCGTACTGAAGCTTTCTTT.

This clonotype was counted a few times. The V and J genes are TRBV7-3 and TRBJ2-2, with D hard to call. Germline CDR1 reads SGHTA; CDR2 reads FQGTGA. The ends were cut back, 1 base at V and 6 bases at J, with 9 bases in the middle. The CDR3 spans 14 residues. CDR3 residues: CASSLRPDPGELFF. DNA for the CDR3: TGTGCCAGCAGCTTAAGACCGGACCCCGGGGAGCTGTTTTTT.

In DNA, the CDR3 is TGTGCCAGCAGCCCAAGGGCGGATGAGCAGTTCTTC. Translating gives CASSPRADEQFF. This sequence joins TRBV7-2 and TRBJ2-1; D not certain. The CDR3 is made up of 12 amino acids. The ends were cut back, 5 bases at V and 8 bases at J, with 10 bases in the middle. Germline assignment: CDR1 SGHTA and CDR2 FQGNSA. The full variable domain, in which reference TRBV7-2 and TRBJ2-1 provide the parts outside the CDR3, is GAGVSQSPSNKVTEKGKDVELRCDPISGHTALYWYRQSLGQGLEFLIYFQGNSAPDKSGLPSDRFSAERTGGSVSTLTIQRTQQEDSAVYLCASSPRADEQFFGPGTRLTVL.

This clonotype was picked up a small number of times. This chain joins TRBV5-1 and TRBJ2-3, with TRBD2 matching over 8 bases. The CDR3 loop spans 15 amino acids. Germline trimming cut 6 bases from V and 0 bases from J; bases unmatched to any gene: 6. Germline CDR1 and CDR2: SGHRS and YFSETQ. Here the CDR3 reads CASTRGGPSTDTQYF. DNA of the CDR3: TGCGCCAGCACACGGGGGGGGCCTAGCACAGATACGCAGTATTTT.